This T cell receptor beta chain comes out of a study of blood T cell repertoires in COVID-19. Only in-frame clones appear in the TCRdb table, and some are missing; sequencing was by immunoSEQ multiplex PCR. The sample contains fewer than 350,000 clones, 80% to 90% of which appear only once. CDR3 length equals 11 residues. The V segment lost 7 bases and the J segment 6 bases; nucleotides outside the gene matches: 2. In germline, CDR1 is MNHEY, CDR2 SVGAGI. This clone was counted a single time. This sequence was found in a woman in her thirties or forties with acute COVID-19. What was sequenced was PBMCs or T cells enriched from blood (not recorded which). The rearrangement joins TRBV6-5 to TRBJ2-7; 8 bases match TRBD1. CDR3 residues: CASNTGGEQYF. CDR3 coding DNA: TGTGCCAGCAATACAGGGGGCGAGCAGTACTTC.